This paragraph covers one T cell receptor beta chain sequence. The Seattle patients, enrolled during active infection, were followed longitudinally. This record comes from a study of blood T cell repertoires in COVID-19. V lost 0 bases and J lost 2, with 10 bases in between. CDR1 and CDR2 from the germline V gene are GTSNPN and SVGIG (reference sequence). The CDR3 is 15 residues long. TCRdb's copy holds only in-frame clones and misses some; the assay was immunoSEQ multiplex PCR. This repertoire shows roughly 160,000 clones, around 87% found once; its top ten account for around 0.5%. The source of this sequence is a man aged 55 to 70 with COVID-19, enrolled during active disease. Material: peripheral blood. J is TRBJ1-4 and V is TRBV30; D is unclear. The CDR3 spells CAWSVRRGTNEKLFF. The CDR3 nucleotides are TGTGCCTGGAGTGTACGAAGAGGGACTAATGAAAAACTGTTTTTT.